The entry that follows covers one T cell receptor (beta chain) sequence. Its antigen is unknown. Patients were ineligible given autoimmune disease history or systemic immunosuppression. This record comes from a study of OX40 agonist ivuxolimab in advanced cancers. Study-wide findings and caveats: Normalized expansion of T-cell clones was also low for some nonresponders. At 0.1 to 3.0 mg/kg and by week 6, CD4+ and CD8+ T cells in the blood had expanded clonally. In general, CD8+ T cells held more expanded clones than CD4+ did, on average.

The assay was immunoSEQ multiplex PCR, and TCRdb's table has in-frame clones only and misses some. The data show about 70,000 clones, with roughly nine tenths seen just once and about 10% held by the top ten. V lost 3 bases and J lost 5, with 16 bases in between. The germline gives CDR1 MNHEY, CDR2 SVGAGI. The CDR3 runs 15 residues. The sequencing here drew on CD4+ or CD8+ T cells sorted from blood, taken in a trial of the OX40 agonist ivuxolimab. The gene calls are TRBV6-5 and TRBJ1-1, with D tentatively TRBD1 (5 bases). The TCR was taken from an adult with an advanced solid tumor such as melanoma, head and neck, liver or kidney cancer. CDR3 coding DNA: TGTGCCAGCAGTTATAGGGGCCCGTTTGGGACTGAAGCTTTCTTT. Translating gives CASSYRGPFGTEAFF.